The TCR beta chain under discussion was sequenced for a study of CD8 T cells in Susac syndrome (dated by TCRdb to the late 2010s). Background on the whole study: The study used repertoire sequencing to test whether antigen drove CD8+ T cell activation and differentiation in Susac syndrome. The study compared CD8+ T cell repertoire clonality among approximately twelve healthy donors, about 14 Susac syndrome patients and 15 multiple sclerosis patients.

For this clonotype: The antigen this receptor binds is unknown. No base quality information exists; no much larger clone differs at one position.

RNA was extracted with the RNeasy kit and roughly 0.5 to 1 ug was reverse transcribed using random hexamers. The immunoSEQ multiplex PCR assay, covering 54 Vbeta and 13 Jbeta segments, was used to amplify TCR beta CDR3 regions. Bias from PCR amplification was corrected by using a synthetic template baseline for primer optimization and for computational correction. The source study handled its data this way. Only productive sequences were kept, with reads annotated to V, D and J genes according to IMGT and analyzed in immunoSEQ Analyzer. To calculate clonality, Shannon entropy was normalized by log2 of the number of productive unique sequences and then subtracted from one. Public and private clones were assessed among the 100 most prevalent clones of each patient and control. A clone was defined as Susac-specific if it was absent from the healthy and MS cohorts, from over a thousand published viral clones and from other ImmuneACCESS disease sequences. In-frame beta chains were kept once TCRdb had trimmed the public reads at Q25 with fastp and called clones with MiXCR. Merged by CDR3 protein, the rows form single entries marked with the most common genes and DNA. The V and J calls were determined by TCRdb, not by the authors. The sample has about 430,000 distinct CDR3 sequences on record, 85% to 90% of them singletons. About 0.12% of the sample goes to the ten largest clones.

CDR1 LNHDA and CDR2 SQIVND were looked up in the germline V gene (reference sequence). The CDR3 has 13 amino acids, counting the end cysteine and phenylalanine. Only the CDR3 portion is preserved as DNA: 39 bases, with reading frame beginning at the first base. Trimming removed 7 bases from V and 4 bases from J, leaving 13 bases between the germline ends. What the authors observed across the whole study: The study acknowledged that relatively few individuals were included in the TCR sequencing and HLA analysis.

Peripheral blood CD8+ and CD4+ T cells from healthy donors, Susac syndrome patients and multiple sclerosis patients were profiled by high-throughput TCR beta sequencing. Multiple sclerosis controls were treatment-naive patients with stable or active relapsing-remitting disease fulfilling revised McDonald criteria. Bulk CD8+ and CD4+ T cells were purified by magnetic negative isolation, while CD8+ TEMRA cells were enriched using FACS. Blood was collected in EDTA tubes and processed within 24 hours, with PBMCs isolated through density gradient centrifugation. PBMCs intended for TCR sequencing were frozen in liquid nitrogen and were later thawed in a 37 degrees C water bath. A purity of at least 90% was achieved for sorted or isolated CD4+, CD8+ and CD8+ TEMRA cells.

The source is a human donor with multiple sclerosis. The chain is made from TRBV19 and TRBJ1-2, with the D gene not clear enough to name. Sequencing was performed on CD8+ T cells from PBMCs. The nucleotides are TGTGCCAGTACCTTGGAAGCCCCCTATGGCTACACCTTC. The resulting protein is CASTLEAPYGYTF.